This TCR beta chain was sequenced during a study of graft-versus-host responses after intestinal transplantation. Study-wide points: Early HvG declines after transplant were associated with peak circulating GvH clone levels.

With roughly 200,000 irradiated, violet-dye-labeled stimulator cells, roughly 200,000 CFSE-labeled responder cells were plated. Only in-frame clones appear in the TCRdb table, and some are missing; sequencing was by immunoSEQ multiplex PCR. In the table there are about 21,000 clones, over 40% of which are singletons. CDR1 is SGHAT and CDR2 is FQNNGV in the germline V gene. Deletions cut 5 bases from V and 2 bases from J, with 1 base between. CDR3 size: 11 residues. This clone has a single count. The clonotype originates from a human patient who received an intestinal transplant. V gene TRBV11-2 combines with J gene TRBJ2-1; D ambiguous. The specimen was alloreactive CD8+ T cells from a mixed lymphocyte reaction culture, collected before intestinal transplant. Subset denoted: CFSE-low proliferating T cells sorted from approximately 6-day pre-transplant mixed lymphocyte reaction (GvH or HvG direction). The CDR3, as DNA: TGTGCCAGCAGCCCCTACAATGAGCAGTTCTTC. Translating it yields CASSPYNEQFF.